This T cell receptor beta chain was obtained from a study of blood T cell repertoires in COVID-19 (dated by TCRdb to the early 2020s). Regarding the study in general: Samples covering the acute and convalescent phases of COVID-19 were provided by collaborators in the United States, Italy and Spain. The prospective study material was composed of cDNA or gDNA derived from T cells, B-cell-depleted T cells, or PBMCs. The dataset comprised deeply sampled blood TCRbeta repertoires from subjects exposed to, actively infected with, or recovered from COVID-19. The repertoires were made available in a free public database intended to serve as a resource for research on the immune response to SARS-CoV-2. Samples were obtained from the ongoing ImmuneRACE study (first 160 participants) and from over 1,000 subjects provided by 6 global collaborators. Nearly every sample came with metadata listing a de-identified subject ID, COVID-19 status, age in years and sex. Where available, HLA class I and class II types were taken from metadata supplied by the sample provider and were not determined by assay-based typing. The study at large found these results: The quantity of clinical and demographic metadata differed by source and by participant and was supplied without curation.

V and J are truncated by 6 bases and 5 bases respectively, leaving an intervening sequence of 8 bases. Including cysteine and phenylalanine, the CDR3 has 11 amino acids. The retained sequence is limited to the CDR3, 33 bases, with the frame set at the first base. Looking up the germline V gene (reference sequence) yields CDR1 DFQATT and CDR2 SNEGSKA. TCRbeta CDR3 regions were amplified from genomic DNA by means of the immunoSEQ Assay, a bias-controlled multiplex PCR. Per the original workflow: The number of nucleated cells in each sample was estimated from the amplification of reference gene primers within the assay. Sequence reads were collapsed and filtered to measure the absolute abundance of every unique TCRbeta CDR3 rearrangement. For each sample, productive Simpson clonality was calculated by taking the square root of Simpson's diversity index across productive rearrangements. The source is immuneACCESS, and TCRdb retained only in-frame sequences with V and J called. Part of the clones is not carried over; for the studies checked, unresolved V genes explain less than half of this, and the remainder is unexplained. Clonal size and the V and J genes are those of that table, whereas D and trimming came from the DNA. For this sample there are over 350,000 clones; 75% to 90% appear just once. The ten largest clones take up over 4% of the sample.

About this clone: Its antigen remains unidentified. Per-base qualities were not stored, and no clone one base away is much larger.

Each collaborating institution followed its own protocols to collect whole blood in K2EDTA tubes. For TCRbeta analysis, collaborator samples were shipped as frozen whole blood, as isolated PBMCs, or as DNA extracted from either sample type. The TCR was taken from a woman aged 25 to 39 with acute or convalescent COVID-19. The sequence is built from TRBV20-1 and TRBJ2-1; tentative D gene TRBD2, with 5 bases matching. Sequenced input: peripheral blood. The nucleotide sequence is TGCAGTGCCCGGGATCACAATGAGCAGTTCTTC. Translated, this is CSARDHNEQFF.